Included here is one T cell receptor beta chain sequence, with context. This sample also contains other DNA sequences that code for the same CDR3. Repertoires were generated with immunoSEQ multiplex PCR, while TCRdb's copy carries only in-frame clones and drops some. This sample has around 190,000 clones, with just over 90% found just once. V lost 3 bases, J lost 3 bases, and 6 bases lay in between. The CDR3 is made up of 13 amino acids. These data are taken from a study of control samples from healthy donors and cancer patients. This sequence was found in a man aged 30 to 45 in good health. The sample taken for sequencing was blood. The chain is built from TRBV12-3 or TRBV12-4 and TRBJ1-5; tentatively, D is TRBD1 (5 bases). The CDR3 loop is CASSLGLNQPQHF. The CDR3 DNA is TGTGCCAGCAGTTTGGGGCTCAATCAGCCCCAGCATTTT.